One sample yielded the 27 T cell receptor beta chains listed below, sequenced in a study of T cell changes during pregnancy in multiple sclerosis. The method was immunoSEQ multiplex PCR; TCRdb's version includes in-frame clones alone and lacks a portion of them. The repertoire includes almost 40,000 clones, around 91% of them detected once, and 0.5% to 0.85% sits in the top ten. The starting material was CD4+ T cells from peripheral blood mononuclear cells, obtained in the second trimester of pregnancy. The receptors originated from a female donor in good health, enrolled as a control in a pregnancy study.

The CDR3 is CASSVGTGSTEAFF. In DNA, the CDR3 is TGTGCCAGCAGCGTAGGGACAGGGAGCACTGAAGCTTTCTTT. The chain is built from TRBV9 and TRBJ1-1; 8 bases are a match to TRBD1. Looked up from germline, CDR1 is SGDLS and CDR2 is YYNGEE. The ends lost 0 bases at V and 4 bases at J; junction bases unmatched: 2. The CDR3 runs 14 residues.

J is TRBJ1-2 and V is TRBV5-4, with D perhaps TRBD1 (5 bases). V lost 0 bases to trimming and J lost 3 bases, with 6 bases between them. The CDR3 totals 13 residues. The germline gives CDR1 SGHNT, CDR2 YYREEE (reference sequence). The CDR3 nucleotides read TGTGCCAGCAGCTTGGACAGGTACTATGGCTACACCTTC. It codes for CASSLDRYYGYTF.

This clone has a handful of counts. This chain connects TRBV21-1 to TRBJ1-2; the table's D call of TRBD1 was not tested on the DNA. TRBV21-1 is a known pseudogene. CDR3 size: 13 residues. CDR3 nucleotide sequence: TGTGCCAACCCGACAGGGACGGTGGTTGGCTACACCTTC. Translation gives CANPTGTVVGYTF.

This clone occurred once. CDR3 nucleotide sequence: TGTGCCAGCAGCTTACAACAGTCAACTGAAGCTTTCTTT. The encoded protein is CASSLQQSTEAFF. The rearrangement joins TRBV7-2 to TRBJ1-1; no clear D. Germline lookup yields CDR1 SGHTA and CDR2 FQGNSA. V lost 2 bases, J lost 5 bases, and 9 bases lay in between. The CDR3 totals 13 residues.

The chain joins TRBV7-9 to TRBJ2-1; 8 positions match TRBD1. Losses at the gene ends were 3 bases for V and 8 bases for J; bases not matched to a gene: 9. In germline, CDR1 is SEHNR, CDR2 FQNEAQ (reference sequence). The CDR3 length is 15 residues. CDR3 loop: CASSFFRGRMDEQFF. DNA of the CDR3: TGTGCCAGCAGCTTTTTCAGGGGGCGCATGGATGAGCAGTTCTTC.

The chain links TRBV5-1 to TRBJ2-6, with a weak D call TRBD1 (5 bases). Trimming pared 5 bases from V and 2 bases from J, leaving 14 bases between. From germline, CDR1 is SGHRS and CDR2 YFSETQ. This CDR3 is 16 amino acids long. CDR3 in amino acids: CASSMGRVTGANVLTF. The CDR3 DNA reads as TGCGCCAGCAGTATGGGCAGGGTGACTGGGGCCAACGTCCTGACTTTC.

CDR3 sequence: CASSDRGDNSPLHF. The CDR3 bases are TGTGCCAGCAGTGACAGGGGGGATAATTCACCCCTCCACTTT. The V gene is TRBV6-5, the J gene TRBJ1-6, with 9 nucleotides matching TRBD1. With V trimmed by 5 bases and J by 5 bases, 1 base remained unmatched. Germline CDR1 is MNHEY and CDR2 is SVGAGI. The CDR3 has 14 residues.

This chain uses TRBV5-6 with TRBJ2-3, with no clear D. The CDR3 consists of 12 residues. V gave up 0 bases and J gave up 12 bases, with 11 bases separating them. Germline lookup yields CDR1 SGHDT and CDR2 YYEEEE. The CDR3 coding sequence is TGTGCCAGCAGCTTGGGAGTCAAGCTCCAGTATTTT. This translates into CASSLGVKLQYF.

The chain combines TRBV7-3 with TRBJ2-7; perhaps TRBD2 as D (9 bases). The CDR3 is 15 residues long. Trimming stripped 1 base from V and 7 bases from J, with 17 bases between. Germline-derived CDR1 and CDR2 are SGHTA and FQGTGA. CDR3 nucleotide sequence: TGTGCCAGCAGCTTAAAATCTAGCGGGGACAGGGAGCAGTACTTC. Amino acids: CASSLKSSGDREQYF.

The chain uses TRBV7-6 and TRBJ1-1; D possibly corresponds to TRBD1 (5 bases). With 4 bases removed from V and 8 bases from J, the gap between germline ends came to 14 bases. The CDR3 covers 13 residues. Germline-derived CDR1 and CDR2 are SGHVS and FNYEAQ. The CDR3 sequence: CASSSGGLTEAFF. The CDR3, as DNA: TGTGCCAGCAGCTCGGGGGGGTTAACCGAAGCTTTCTTT.

The chain carries TRBV5-5 and TRBJ1-6; D possibly corresponds to TRBD1 (6 bases). The germline V and J ends were trimmed by 4 bases and 6 bases, with 14 bases remaining between them. Germline lookup yields CDR1 SGHKS and CDR2 YYEKEE (reference sequence). The CDR3 totals 15 residues. CDR3 in amino acids: CASSVLTGINSPLHF. DNA of the CDR3: TGTGCCAGCAGCGTCCTTACAGGGATTAATTCACCCCTCCACTTT.

This sequence joins TRBV9 and TRBJ2-7, with a possible D match to TRBD1 (5 bases). Germline V CDR1 and CDR2: SGDLS, YYNGEE. CDR3 length equals 15 residues. The V end lost 0 bases, the J end lost 2 bases, and 12 bases lay between the germline ends. The CDR3 spells CASSVEGRITYEQYF. DNA of the CDR3: TGTGCCAGCAGCGTAGAGGGGCGGATAACCTACGAGCAGTACTTC.

The chain couples TRBV7-3 to TRBJ1-6; possibly TRBD1 for D (5 bases). Trimming left V 5 bases short and J 4 bases short, with 12 bases between. This CDR3 has 15 amino acids. Germline V CDR1 and CDR2: SGHTA, FQGTGA. The CDR3 is CASSLTGIYNSPLHF. The CDR3 nucleotides are TGTGCCAGCAGCCTCACAGGAATATATAATTCACCCCTCCACTTT.

This chain uses TRBV11-2 with TRBJ2-3; 11 bases align to TRBD2. Germline trimming cut 5 bases from V and 4 bases from J; bases unmatched to any gene: 5. Germline V lookup: CDR1 SGHAT, CDR2 FQNNGV. This CDR3 has 15 residues. The CDR3 coding sequence is TGTGCCAGCAGCGTTAGCGGGGGGGAGGCAGATACGCAGTATTTT. Its translation: CASSVSGGEADTQYF.

V gene TRBV7-8 combines with J gene TRBJ2-5, with 7 bases identical to TRBD1. Germline V gene sequence: CDR1 SGHVS, CDR2 FQNEAQ. The ends lost 2 bases at V and 2 bases at J; junction bases unmatched: 5. There are 15 residues in the CDR3. Written as DNA, the CDR3 is TGTGCCAGCAGCTTAATGACAGGGCAGCAAGAGACCCAGTACTTC. Residues: CASSLMTGQQETQYF.

The V and J genes are TRBV10-3 and TRBJ2-1, with 7 bases aligning to TRBD1. Trimming cost V 2 bases and J 6 bases; bases outside gene matches: 7. This CDR3 comprises 15 residues. Per germline, CDR1 ENHRY and CDR2 SYGVKD. Here the CDR3 reads CAISEAPGQTNEQFF. CDR3 nucleotide sequence: TGTGCCATCAGTGAGGCGCCGGGACAGACCAATGAGCAGTTCTTC.

This chain links TRBV4-2 with TRBJ2-3; D gene unclear. CDR1 is LGHNA, CDR2 YNFKEQ, per germline. Deletions cut 0 bases from V and 1 base from J, with 8 bases between. This CDR3 spans 15 amino acids. CDR3 region: CASSQDGLGTDTQYF. DNA of the CDR3: TGTGCCAGCAGCCAAGACGGTCTGGGCACAGATACGCAGTATTTT.

V and J are TRBV7-9 and TRBJ1-1; a weak D match, TRBD1 (5 bases). From germline, CDR1 is SEHNR and CDR2 FQNEAQ (reference sequence). The CDR3 loop spans 13 amino acids. V was clipped by 5 bases and J by 1 base, with 8 bases between them. The CDR3: CASSRGANTEAFF. In nucleotides, the CDR3 is TGTGCCAGCAGCCGCGGGGCGAACACTGAAGCTTTCTTT. The whole variable domain, remainder taken from reference TRBV7-9 and TRBJ1-1, is DTGVSQNPRHKITKRGQNVTFRCDPISEHNRLYWYRQTLGQGPEFLTYFQNEAQLEKSRLLSDRFSAERPKGSFSTLEIQRTEQGDSAMYLCASSRGANTEAFFGQGTRLTVV.

The table lists this clone with a few counts. The J gene is TRBJ1-2, the V gene TRBV5-1; 7 positions agree with TRBD1. Germline-derived CDR1 and CDR2 are SGHRS and YFSETQ. The CDR3 is 18 residues long. V was clipped by 2 bases and J by 0 bases; unmatched bases: 13. The CDR3 coding sequence is TGCGCCAGCAGCTTAAAACAGGGGACTGAAATAGCTAACTATGGCTACACCTTC. Protein product: CASSLKQGTEIANYGYTF.

The chain has TRBV29-1 and TRBJ1-1; TRBD1 matches at 9 bases. The V gene end was trimmed by 6 bases and the J gene end by 4 bases; junction bases not matched to a gene: 3. This CDR3 has 12 residues. Germline V lookup: CDR1 SQVTM, CDR2 ANQGSEA. The CDR3 region is CSVSQGATEAFF. CDR3 nucleotides: TGCAGCGTATCACAGGGGGCCACTGAAGCTTTCTTT.

The chain couples TRBV9 to TRBJ2-1; possible D gene TRBD1, 5 bases. With 1 base removed from V and 3 bases from J, the gap between germline ends came to 14 bases. Germline CDR1 is SGDLS and CDR2 is YYNGEE. The CDR3 extends over 16 amino acids. CDR3 DNA sequence: TGTGCCAGCAGCGTATTGCAGGGAAGGGGCTACAATGAGCAGTTCTTC. This codes for CASSVLQGRGYNEQFF.

The V call is TRBV21-1, the J call TRBJ1-5; TRBD1, the table's D call, lacks a check against the DNA. TRBV21-1 is assigned pseudogene status. The CDR3 sequence is 16 residues long. The CDR3, as DNA: TGTGCCAGCAGCTGGACAGGAGGGTTGTGCAATCAGCCCCAGCATTTT. It specifies CASSWTGGLCNQPQHF.

This chain uses TRBV7-2 with TRBJ2-7; 8 nucleotides align to TRBD1. Germline V lookup: CDR1 SGHTA, CDR2 FQGNSA. CDR3 length: 13 amino acids. V shed 3 bases, J shed 5 bases, and the junction held 3 bases outside the gene matches. The chain's CDR3 is CASSLAQGDEQYF. DNA of the CDR3: TGTGCCAGCAGCTTGGCACAGGGGGACGAGCAGTACTTC. Drawing the rest from reference TRBV7-2 and TRBJ2-7, the complete variable domain is GAGVSQSPSNKVTEKGKDVELRCDPISGHTALYWYRQSLGQGLEFLIYFQGNSAPDKSGLPSDRFSAERTGGSVSTLTIQRTQQEDSAVYLCASSLAQGDEQYFGPGTRLTVT.

In this sample, this clone turned up once. This chain connects TRBV11-1 to TRBJ2-1, with D hard to call. Trimming removed 3 bases from V and 1 base from J, with 10 bases in between. This CDR3 is 15 amino acids long. CDR1 SGHAT and CDR2 FQDESV come from the germline V gene (reference sequence). CDR3 protein: CASSFKASSYNEQFF. The DNA for the CDR3 is TGTGCCAGCAGCTTCAAGGCTAGTTCCTACAATGAGCAGTTCTTC.

This chain links TRBV4-2 with TRBJ1-5; a possible D gene is TRBD1 (6 bases). Trimming shortened V by 1 base and J by 3 bases, and 16 bases separated the two germline ends. The CDR3 length is 17 residues. Germline V lookup: CDR1 LGHNA, CDR2 YNFKEQ. The CDR3 nucleotides are TGTGCCAGCAGCCAAGGTCAGGGGCGGAAAAACAATCAGCCCCAGCATTTT. It is translated as CASSQGQGRKNNQPQHF.

V and J are TRBV28 and TRBJ1-1, with D unresolved. This CDR3 has 15 amino acids. CDR1 and CDR2 from the germline V gene are MDHEN and SYDVKM. Deletions cut 2 bases from V and 6 bases from J, with 16 bases between. The CDR3 coding sequence is TGTGCCAGCAGTTTAGGAAGTGCGGGGTATCCTGAAGCTTTCTTT. This translates into CASSLGSAGYPEAFF.

The genes are TRBV9 and TRBJ1-1; 9 bases agree with TRBD1. Germline V gives CDR1 SGDLS, CDR2 YYNGEE. The CDR3 length is 16 residues. The J segment lost 5 bases and the V segment lost 0 bases, leaving 8 bases of the junction unmatched. The CDR3 nucleotides are TGTGCCAGCAGCGTAGGGGGACAGGGCTCAGGTACTGAAGCTTTCTTT. As protein: CASSVGGQGSGTEAFF. Supplemented by reference TRBV9 and TRBJ1-1, the full variable domain reads DSGVTQTPKHLITATGQRVTLRCSPRSGDLSVYWYQQSLDQGLQFLIQYYNGEERAKGNILERFSAQQFPDLHSELNLSSLELGDSALYFCASSVGGQGSGTEAFFGQGTRLTVV.